The present entry profiles one TCR delta chain with its context. The specificity of this receptor is unknown. Per-nucleotide qualities are absent, and no much larger clonotype sits a single base away. This record belongs to a study of Vδ1+ human thymocytes (dated by TCRdb to the late 2010s). With regard to the full study: The study characterised mRNA-level TRG and TRD CDR3 repertoires of highly purified Vdelta1+ thymocytes from young children as a data resource. The multiplex-based CDR3 amplicon strategy had previously been validated against 5'RACE-based CDR3 amplicon generation methods. What the work shows at the level of the full study, not this receptor alone: Because no clustering by age or sex was observed, donors were not stratified by these variables in the analyses. Even though sort purity was high, around 19% of thymic TRD sequences were Vdelta2 (and few were Vdelta3), which was not the case for the peripheral blood Vdelta1+ controls. In contrast to oligoclonal peripheral blood repertoires, thymic TRG and TRD repertoires appeared to be highly polyclonal with Gaussian CDR3 length distributions. Many TRG clonotypes were shared between donors (up to about 6.9x10^3), whereas TRD repertoires were essentially private (max 116 shared). Because unexpected Vdelta2 sequences could lead to misinterpretation of bulk repertoire data, the authors recommended using highly purified populations and validating at the single-cell level.

Thymic samples were depleted of alphabeta T cells, then CD3+ TCRVdelta1+ TCRVdelta2- thymocytes were FACS-sorted. The purity of the sorted Vdelta1+ thymocytes fell between roughly 96% and 99.6%. Thymic specimens were obtained from 8 paediatric patients, aged from roughly 5 days to 16 months, who were undergoing corrective cardiac surgery. After the thymic tissue was dispersed, mononuclear cells were isolated using a Histopaque-1077 density gradient. Staining used anti-TCRVdelta1 clone TS8.2, anti-TCRVdelta2 clone B6, anti-CD3 clone HIT3a and anti-TCRalphabeta clone IP26 antibodies. RNA extraction was carried out with the RNeasy mini kit, and reverse transcription was then done using Superscript III. CDR3 amplicons were generated by multiplex PCR with pooled V-gene forward primers and a constant-region reverse primer carrying Illumina adaptor overhangs. After gel purification, the amplicons were indexed with Nextera index primers over approximately 8 extra PCR cycles and then purified using AMPure XP beads. Sequencing of the libraries was done on an Illumina MiSeq using paired-end 250 bp reads, dual indexing and a roughly 19% PhiX spike-in. In the original analysis: Reads were quality checked with FastQC, and TRG read pairs were merged with ea-utils fastq-join. IMGT/HighV-QUEST was used to annotate sequences, retaining only productive sequences with an unambiguous V-gene assignment, and each clonotype was defined by an identical CDR3 sequence. VDJtools 1.1.1, tcR 2.2.3, Treemap and vegan Shannon diversity in R 3.4.4 were used for downstream analysis. Clones were re-identified by TCRdb from the public reads with CATT, and rows with the same DNA were merged. The V and J calls and clone size come from TCRdb's table, not from the authors' own analysis. In this sample the table shows 45,000 to 60,000 delta-chain clones, more than 13% of which occur a single time. In total, the top ten clones hold 0.3% to 0.45% of the sample.

From its cysteine to its phenylalanine, the CDR3 spans 20 amino acids. This entry keeps only the CDR3 DNA: 60 bases, framed from base 1. V ends up 3 bases short and J 8 bases short, with an unmatched junction base count of 21. In the germline V gene, CDR1 corresponds to TSWWSYY and CDR2 to QGS. The clonotype was recovered from a girl in the first two years of life who had congenital heart surgery. Rearrangement joined TRDV1 to TRDJ1; the junction holds 13 bases that match TRDD3. Sequences were obtained from Vdelta1+ gamma-delta thymocytes from the thymus. The cell subset or site label, as the study defines it: FACS-sorted CD3+ TCRalphabeta- TCRVdelta1+ TCRVdelta2- thymocytes. The nucleotide sequence reads TGTGCTCTTGGGGACGACTCATTTTTCCCCCGTACTGGGGGATACGAGAAACTCATCTTT. Its coded protein is CALGDDSFFPRTGGYEKLIF.